Listed below are T cell receptor beta chains from one sample, sequenced in a study of CD8+ T cells in alopecia areata. The protocol was immunoSEQ multiplex PCR, while the TCRdb copy is restricted to in-frame clones and leaves out a portion. The repertoire holds a few hundred thousand clones, with around 66% as singletons. This material consisted of CD4+ T cells sorted from blood, taken at approximately week 42, from a patient treated with tofacitinib. The source is a human donor with alopecia areata. CDR3s include the opening cysteine and the closing phenylalanine or tryptophan. The D gene is left open where the match is weak. Size tells how often a clone was seen (once, few, many) or the class of an expanded clone, and some rows leave it out.

j_call: TRBJ2-7
v_call: TRBV19
d_call: .
cdr3_length: 11
clone_size: many
cdr3_aa: CAQGSPYEQYF
cdr3_nt: TGTGCCCAAGGCAGCCCCTACGAGCAGTACTTC

j_call: TRBJ2-1
v_call: TRBV7-2
d_call: .
cdr3_length: 13
clone_size: few
cdr3_aa: CASSLARGNEQFF
cdr3_nt: TGTGCCAGCAGCTTAGCGCGGGGCAATGAGCAGTTCTTC

j_call: TRBJ2-4
v_call: TRBV2
d_call: .
cdr3_length: 11
clone_size: .
cdr3_aa: CASSDRNIQYF
cdr3_nt: TGTGCCAGCAGTGACCGCAACATTCAGTACTTC

j_call: TRBJ2-6
v_call: TRBV30
d_call: .
cdr3_length: 15
clone_size: .
cdr3_aa: CAWSARFAGANVLTF
cdr3_nt: TGTGCCTGGAGTGCTCGTTTTGCTGGGGCCAACGTCCTGACTTTC

j_call: TRBJ2-1
v_call: TRBV29-1
d_call: .
cdr3_length: 16
clone_size: few
cdr3_aa: CSVDRGGRSSYNEQFF
cdr3_nt: TGCAGCGTTGATCGCGGGGGCCGGAGCTCCTACAATGAGCAGTTCTTC

j_call: TRBJ2-6
v_call: TRBV25-1
d_call: .
cdr3_length: 16
clone_size: once
cdr3_aa: CASSEGPRAGANVLTF
cdr3_nt: TGTGCCAGCAGTGAAGGTCCCAGGGCTGGGGCCAACGTCCTGACTTTC

j_call: TRBJ2-1
v_call: TRBV29-1
d_call: TRBD2
cdr3_length: 12
clone_size: .
cdr3_aa: CSVERGYNEQFF
cdr3_nt: TGCAGCGTCGAGCGGGGGTACAATGAGCAGTTCTTC

j_call: TRBJ2-1
v_call: TRBV30
d_call: .
cdr3_length: 14
clone_size: .
cdr3_aa: CAWASGFAGNEQFF
cdr3_nt: TGTGCCTGGGCCTCAGGCTTCGCAGGAAATGAGCAGTTCTTC

j_call: TRBJ1-1
v_call: TRBV21-1
d_call: .
cdr3_length: 16
clone_size: few
cdr3_aa: CASSKDDRGGCTEAFF
cdr3_nt: TGTGCCAGCAGCAAAGATGACAGGGGAGGATGTACTGAAGCTTTCTTT

j_call: TRBJ1-2
v_call: TRBV19
d_call: .
cdr3_length: 14
clone_size: few
cdr3_aa: CASSIDQGSYGYTF
cdr3_nt: TGTGCCAGTAGTATAGATCAGGGGAGCTATGGCTACACCTTC

j_call: TRBJ1-1
v_call: TRBV29-1
d_call: .
cdr3_length: 11
clone_size: .
cdr3_aa: CSVSEGTEAFF
cdr3_nt: TGCAGCGTTTCCGAAGGCACTGAAGCTTTCTTT

j_call: TRBJ2-1
v_call: TRBV6-1
d_call: .
cdr3_length: 13
clone_size: .
cdr3_aa: CASRRLTTNEQFF
cdr3_nt: TGTGCCAGCAGGCGCCTTACTACCAATGAGCAGTTCTTC

j_call: TRBJ1-5
v_call: TRBV11-2
d_call: .
cdr3_length: 13
clone_size: few
cdr3_aa: CASSQGLNQPQHF
cdr3_nt: TGTGCCAGCAGCCAGGGTTTGAATCAGCCCCAGCATTTT

j_call: TRBJ2-3
v_call: TRBV30
d_call: .
cdr3_length: 12
clone_size: .
cdr3_aa: CAWTVTTDTQYF
cdr3_nt: TGTGCCTGGACCGTAACCACAGATACGCAGTATTTT

j_call: TRBJ2-2
v_call: TRBV5-1
d_call: .
cdr3_length: 17
clone_size: .
cdr3_aa: CASSLGTGTTNTGELFF
cdr3_nt: TGCGCCAGCAGCTTGGGGACCGGGACAACGAACACCGGGGAGCTGTTTTTT

j_call: TRBJ2-7
v_call: TRBV4-3
d_call: TRBD1
cdr3_length: 14
clone_size: .
cdr3_aa: CASSRQGRLNEQYF
cdr3_nt: TGCGCCAGCAGCCGACAGGGACGGTTAAACGAGCAGTACTTC

j_call: TRBJ1-4
v_call: TRBV30
d_call: .
cdr3_length: 13
clone_size: .
cdr3_aa: CAWRTGAHEKLFF
cdr3_nt: TGTGCCTGGAGGACCGGAGCTCATGAAAAACTGTTTTTT

j_call: TRBJ2-1
v_call: TRBV7-2
d_call: .
cdr3_length: 14
clone_size: .
cdr3_aa: CASSPYFGAAEQFF
cdr3_nt: TGTGCCAGCAGCCCCTACTTCGGGGCGGCTGAGCAGTTCTTC

j_call: TRBJ2-3
v_call: TRBV30
d_call: TRBD2
cdr3_length: 13
clone_size: .
cdr3_aa: CAGTSGGADTQYF
cdr3_nt: TGTGCCGGGACTAGCGGGGGAGCAGATACGCAGTATTTT

j_call: TRBJ2-7
v_call: TRBV29-1
d_call: .
cdr3_length: 12
clone_size: few
cdr3_aa: CSVIQGTYEQYF
cdr3_nt: TGCAGCGTTATACAGGGTACCTACGAGCAGTACTTC